This T cell receptor beta chain was recovered during a study of CD8+ T cells in alopecia areata. Whole-study findings and limits: Throughout tofacitinib, many expanded lesional clones continued to persist in scalp and blood. Across lesional scalp, and particularly alopecia totalis/universalis, clonality surpassed that of normal scalp. Having just one nonresponder leaves the connection between baseline CD8+ expansion and response unresolved. Patients displayed less clarity in TCR sharing than mice, a finding possibly related to HLA.

CDR3 length equals 16 residues. Trimming took 2 bases from V and 1 from J, leaving 15 bases between them. The germline CDR1 and CDR2 sequences are SNHLY and FYNNEI. This clone was detected only once. Its target is not known. Treatment of the sample: oral pan-JAK inhibitor, 5-10 mg twice daily. RNA was isolated and reverse transcribed to cDNA, the sequencing template. Sequencing was performed with immunoSEQ multiplex PCR; in TCRdb, only in-frame clones are kept and a portion is missing. The table shows 200,000 to 250,000 clones, with more than 45% occurring only once. This chain links TRBV2 with TRBJ2-7; D unresolved. This sequence was found in a human donor with alopecia areata. The source material was CD4+ T cells sorted from blood, sampled at week 4, from a patient treated with tofacitinib. This CDR3 is CASSESLTDVSYEQYF. The DNA for the CDR3 is TGTGCCAGCAGTGAAAGTTTGACCGATGTATCCTACGAGCAGTACTTC.